One and the same sample provided the 9 T cell receptor beta chains below, sequenced in a study of CD8 T cells in ankylosing spondylitis. TCRdb re-analysed the 5' RACE reads in MiXCR, keeping a single row per CDR3 protein. This table has 110,000 to 150,000 distinct CDR3 sequences, roughly 8% appearing once. Sequences were obtained from synovial fluid, either unsorted or a sorted T cell fraction (not recorded which). The receptors were sampled from a male donor with ankylosing spondylitis.

This clonotype was detected only a few times. The chain joins TRBV28 to TRBJ2-6, with D unresolved. The germline V gene encodes CDR1 MDHEN and CDR2 SYDVKM. Deletions cut 6 bases from V and 1 base from J, with 7 bases between. The CDR3 totals 14 residues. The DNA for the CDR3 is TGTGCCAGCAGGGACCGATCTGGGGCCAACGTCCTGACTTTC. Protein sequence: CASRDRSGANVLTF.

The rearrangement links TRBV5-6 to TRBJ1-5; tentatively, D is TRBD1 (5 bases). The CDR3 spans 16 residues. Per germline, CDR1 SGHDT and CDR2 YYEEEE. V dropped 2 bases and J dropped 0 bases, with 12 bases sitting between them. CDR3 bases: TGTGCCAGCAGCTTTTGGACACCTTATAGCAATCAGCCCCAGCATTTT. Residues: CASSFWTPYSNQPQHF.

This clonotype was seen only a few times. This chain joins TRBV7-2 and TRBJ2-2; D tentatively reads TRBD1 or TRBD2 (6 bases each). V was cut by 1 base and J by 6 bases, with 15 bases left in between. Germline CDR1 reads SGHTA; CDR2 reads FQGNSA. This CDR3 has 16 residues. CDR3 nucleotides: TGTGCCAGCAGCTTAGGTCCGGGGGCAGGGGCCGGGGAGCTGTTTTTT. Protein: CASSLGPGAGAGELFF.

This clonotype occurred a few times. The CDR3 sequence: CASSLIRVGGYTF. For the CDR3, the DNA is TGTGCCAGCAGCTTAATCAGGGTTGGTGGCTACACCTTC. The chain has TRBV7-8 and TRBJ1-2; TRBD1 might be the D (5 bases). CDR1 and CDR2 (germline): SGHVS, FQNEAQ. CDR3 length: 13 amino acids. Deletions cut 2 bases from V and 7 bases from J, with 11 bases between. The whole variable domain, filled in from reference TRBV7-8 and TRBJ1-2, reads GAGVSQSPRYKVAKRGQDVALRCDPISGHVSLFWYQQALGQGPEFLTYFQNEAQLDKSGLPSDRFFAERPEGSVSTLKIQRTQQEDSAVYLCASSLIRVGGYTFGSGTRLTVV.

This clonotype was recorded at least ten times. The rearrangement joins TRBV20-1 to TRBJ2-5; D not certain. This CDR3 is 17 amino acids long. Germline V gives CDR1 DFQATT, CDR2 SNEGSKA (reference sequence). The V end lost 0 bases, the J end lost 5 bases, and 22 bases lay between the germline ends. The chain's CDR3 is CSARDSRIDHTMETQYF. The DNA for the CDR3 is TGCAGTGCTAGAGATTCGCGCATAGACCACACCATGGAGACCCAGTACTTC.

There are many counts of this clonotype. CDR3 protein: CAIKRQGNQPQHF. The CDR3 region has the DNA TGTGCCATCAAGAGACAGGGGAATCAGCCCCAGCATTTT. The chain has TRBV2 and TRBJ1-5, with 8 nucleotides matching TRBD1. The junction had 6 bases not matched to a gene; V was cut back by 10 bases and J by 4 bases. From germline, CDR1 is SNHLY and CDR2 FYNNEI. This CDR3 contains 13 residues. The whole variable domain, remainder taken from reference TRBV2 and TRBJ1-5, is EPEVTQTPSHQVTQMGQEVILRCVPISNHLYFYWYRQILGQKVEFLVSFYNNEISEKSEIFDDQFSVERPDGSNFTLKIRSTKLEDSAMYFCAIKRQGNQPQHFGDGTRLSIL.

A few counts support this clonotype. Written as DNA, the CDR3 is TGTGCCAGCAGCTCGACAGAAGCCTACGAGCAGTACTTC. Its translation: CASSSTEAYEQYF. The J gene is TRBJ2-7, the V gene TRBV7-9; weak D call: TRBD1 (5 bases). V lost 4 bases, J lost 2 bases, and 9 bases lay in between. Looked up from germline, CDR1 is SEHNR and CDR2 is FQNEAQ (reference sequence). The CDR3 totals 13 residues.

This clonotype was seen repeatedly, ten times or more. The chain has TRBV7-2 and TRBJ2-2, with no clear D. Germline V gives CDR1 SGHTA, CDR2 FQGNSA. The CDR3 runs to 14 residues. V was pared by 1 base and J by 7 bases, with 10 bases between. In nucleotides, the CDR3 is TGTGCCAGCAGCTTAGGGGGTTTTAACGGGGAGCTGTTTTTT. Translating gives CASSLGGFNGELFF.

Ten or more counts support this clonotype. This chain connects TRBV7-2 to TRBJ2-5; no definite D call. This CDR3 spans 14 amino acids. The V gene's germline CDR1 is SGHTA and CDR2 FQGNSA. With 1 base removed from V and 1 base from J, the gap between germline ends came to 7 bases. This CDR3 reads CASSLETLQETQYF. In DNA form, the CDR3 reads TGTGCCAGCAGCTTAGAAACTCTCCAAGAGACCCAGTACTTC.